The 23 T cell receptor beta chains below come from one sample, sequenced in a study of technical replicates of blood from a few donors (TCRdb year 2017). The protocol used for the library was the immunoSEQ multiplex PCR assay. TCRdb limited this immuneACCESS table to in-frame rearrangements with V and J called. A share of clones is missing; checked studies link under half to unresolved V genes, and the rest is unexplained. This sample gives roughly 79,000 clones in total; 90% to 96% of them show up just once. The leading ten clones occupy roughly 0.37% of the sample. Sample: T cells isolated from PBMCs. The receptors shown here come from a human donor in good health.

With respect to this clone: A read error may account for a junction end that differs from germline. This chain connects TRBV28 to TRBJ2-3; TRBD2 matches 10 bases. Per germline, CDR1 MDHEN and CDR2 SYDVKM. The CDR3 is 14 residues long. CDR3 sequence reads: CASSLGTLAGNLDF. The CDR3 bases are TGTGCCAGCAGTTTGGGAACACTAGCGGGAAATTTGGATTTT.

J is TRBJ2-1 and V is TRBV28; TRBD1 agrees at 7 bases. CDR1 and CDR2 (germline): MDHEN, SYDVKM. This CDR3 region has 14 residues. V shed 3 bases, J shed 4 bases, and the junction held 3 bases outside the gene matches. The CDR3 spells CASSFMGQYNEQFF. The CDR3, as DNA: TGTGCCAGCAGTTTCATGGGACAGTACAATGAGCAGTTCTTC.

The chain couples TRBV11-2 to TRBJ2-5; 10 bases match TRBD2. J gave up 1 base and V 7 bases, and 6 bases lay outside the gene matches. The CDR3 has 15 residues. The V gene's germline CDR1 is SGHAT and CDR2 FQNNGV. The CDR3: CASKGLAGVQETQYF. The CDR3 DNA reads TGTGCCAGCAAAGGGCTAGCGGGGGTCCAAGAGACCCAGTACTTC.

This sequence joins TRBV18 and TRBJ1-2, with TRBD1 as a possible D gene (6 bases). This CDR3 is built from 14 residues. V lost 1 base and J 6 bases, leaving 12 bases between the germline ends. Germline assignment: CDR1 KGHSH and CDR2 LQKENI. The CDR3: CASSPRDRTDGYTF. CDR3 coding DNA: TGTGCCAGCTCACCACGCGACAGGACTGATGGCTACACCTTC.

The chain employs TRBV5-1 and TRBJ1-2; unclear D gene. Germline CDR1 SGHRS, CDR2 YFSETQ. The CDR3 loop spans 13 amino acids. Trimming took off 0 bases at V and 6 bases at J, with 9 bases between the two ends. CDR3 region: CASSLEGRHGYTF. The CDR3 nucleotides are TGCGCCAGCAGCTTGGAAGGGAGGCATGGCTACACCTTC.

The CDR3 here is CASSGRDRGYETDTQYF. CDR3 sequence (DNA): TGTGCCAGCAGCGGAAGGGACAGGGGGTATGAGACAGATACGCAGTATTTT. The chain recombines TRBV11-3 with TRBJ2-3; 11 nucleotides match TRBD1. Germline CDR1 is SGHNT and CDR2 is YENEEA. Trimming took 5 bases from V and 3 from J; bases not matched to a gene: 10. The CDR3 contains 17 residues.

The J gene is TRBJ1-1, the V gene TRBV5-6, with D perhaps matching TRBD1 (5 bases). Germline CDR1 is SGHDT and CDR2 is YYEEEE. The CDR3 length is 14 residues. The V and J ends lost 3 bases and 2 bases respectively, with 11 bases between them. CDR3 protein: CASSWVTDNTEAFF. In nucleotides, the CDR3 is TGTGCCAGCAGCTGGGTGACAGATAACACTGAAGCTTTCTTT.

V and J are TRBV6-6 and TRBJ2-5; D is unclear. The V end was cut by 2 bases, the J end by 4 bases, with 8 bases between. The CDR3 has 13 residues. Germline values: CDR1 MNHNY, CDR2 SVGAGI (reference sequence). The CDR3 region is CASSYNRGETQYF. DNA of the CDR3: TGTGCCAGCAGTTACAATCGCGGAGAGACCCAGTACTTC.

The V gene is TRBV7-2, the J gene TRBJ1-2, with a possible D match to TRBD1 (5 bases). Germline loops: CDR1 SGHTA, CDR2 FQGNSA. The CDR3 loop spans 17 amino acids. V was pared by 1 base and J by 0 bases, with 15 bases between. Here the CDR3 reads CASSLVAQGATNYGYTF. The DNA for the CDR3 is TGTGCCAGCAGCTTAGTCGCGCAGGGCGCTACTAACTATGGCTACACCTTC.

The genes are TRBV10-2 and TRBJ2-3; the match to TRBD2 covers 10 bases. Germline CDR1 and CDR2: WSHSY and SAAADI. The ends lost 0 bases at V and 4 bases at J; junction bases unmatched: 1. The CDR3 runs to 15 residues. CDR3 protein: CASSESSGRSDTQYF. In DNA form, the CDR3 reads TGCGCCAGCAGTGAGTCTAGCGGGAGGTCAGATACGCAGTATTTT.

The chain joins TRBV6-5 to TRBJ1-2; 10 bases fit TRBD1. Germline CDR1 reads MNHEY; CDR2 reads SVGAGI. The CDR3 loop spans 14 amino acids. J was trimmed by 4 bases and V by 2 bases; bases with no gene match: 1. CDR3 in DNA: TGTGCCAGCAGTTACGGGACAGGGGCCTATGGCTACACCTTC. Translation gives CASSYGTGAYGYTF.

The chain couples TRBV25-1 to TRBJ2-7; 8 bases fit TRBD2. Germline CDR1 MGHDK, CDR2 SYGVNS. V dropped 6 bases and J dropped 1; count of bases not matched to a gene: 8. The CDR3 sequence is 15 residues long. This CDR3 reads CASRPFGGRSYEQYF. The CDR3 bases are TGTGCCAGCAGACCCTTTGGCGGGAGGTCCTACGAGCAGTACTTC.

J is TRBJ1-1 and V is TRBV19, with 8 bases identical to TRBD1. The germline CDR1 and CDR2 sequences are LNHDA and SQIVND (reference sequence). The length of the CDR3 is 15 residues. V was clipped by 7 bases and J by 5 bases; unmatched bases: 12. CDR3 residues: CASITSGGARTEAFF. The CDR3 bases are TGTGCCAGTATAACCTCAGGGGGCGCCCGAACTGAAGCTTTCTTT.

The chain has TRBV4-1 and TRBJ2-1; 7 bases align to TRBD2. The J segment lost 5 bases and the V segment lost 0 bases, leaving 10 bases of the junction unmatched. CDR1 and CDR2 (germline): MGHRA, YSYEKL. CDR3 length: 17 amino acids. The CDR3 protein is CASSQEVLREYNNEQFF. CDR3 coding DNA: TGCGCCAGCAGCCAAGAAGTGCTGCGGGAGTACAACAATGAGCAGTTCTTC.

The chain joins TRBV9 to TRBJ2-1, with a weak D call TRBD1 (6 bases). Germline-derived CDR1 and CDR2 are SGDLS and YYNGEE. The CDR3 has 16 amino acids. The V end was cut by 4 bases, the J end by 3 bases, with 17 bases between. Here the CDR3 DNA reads TGTGCCAGCAGCCCCTCCGGGACGGACAGCTACAATGAGCAGTTCTTC. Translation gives CASSPSGTDSYNEQFF.

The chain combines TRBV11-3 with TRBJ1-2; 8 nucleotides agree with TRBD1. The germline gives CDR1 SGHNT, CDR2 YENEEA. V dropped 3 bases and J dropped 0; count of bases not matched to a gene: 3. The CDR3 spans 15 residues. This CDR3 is CASSLRDRTNYGYTF. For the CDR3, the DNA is TGTGCCAGCAGCTTGAGGGACAGGACTAACTATGGCTACACCTTC.

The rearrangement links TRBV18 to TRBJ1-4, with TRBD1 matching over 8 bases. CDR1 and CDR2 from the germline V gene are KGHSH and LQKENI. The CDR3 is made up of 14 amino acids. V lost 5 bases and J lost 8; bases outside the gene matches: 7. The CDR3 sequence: CASSTGTGDEKLFF. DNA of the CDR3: TGTGCCAGCTCAACAGGGACAGGTGACGAAAAACTGTTTTTT.

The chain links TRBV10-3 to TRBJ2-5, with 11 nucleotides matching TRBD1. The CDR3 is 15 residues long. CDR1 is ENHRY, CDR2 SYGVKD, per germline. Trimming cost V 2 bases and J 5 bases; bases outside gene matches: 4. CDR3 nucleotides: TGTGCCATCAGTGAGACCGGGACAGGGGGGGAGACCCAGTACTTC. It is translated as CAISETGTGGETQYF.

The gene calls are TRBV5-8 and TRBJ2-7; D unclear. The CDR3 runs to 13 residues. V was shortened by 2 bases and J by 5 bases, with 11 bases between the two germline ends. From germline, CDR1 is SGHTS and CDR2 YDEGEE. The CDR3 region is CASSFINSDEQYF. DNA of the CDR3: TGTGCCAGCAGCTTTATTAATTCCGACGAGCAGTACTTC.

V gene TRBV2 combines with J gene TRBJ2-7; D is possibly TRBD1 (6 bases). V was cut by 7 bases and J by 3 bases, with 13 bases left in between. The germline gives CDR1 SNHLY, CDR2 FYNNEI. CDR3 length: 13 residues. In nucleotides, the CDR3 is TGTGCCAGCAACTATGGGGGCTACTACGAGCAGTACTTC. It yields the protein CASNYGGYYEQYF.

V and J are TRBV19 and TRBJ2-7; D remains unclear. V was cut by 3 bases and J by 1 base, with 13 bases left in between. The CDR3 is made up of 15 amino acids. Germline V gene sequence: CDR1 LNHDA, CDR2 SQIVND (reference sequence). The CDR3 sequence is CASSIFFGLSYEQYF. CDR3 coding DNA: TGTGCCAGTAGTATCTTTTTCGGGTTATCCTACGAGCAGTACTTC. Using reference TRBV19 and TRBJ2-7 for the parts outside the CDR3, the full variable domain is DGGITQSPKYLFRKEGQNVTLSCEQNLNHDAMYWYRQDPGQGLRLIYYSQIVNDFQKGDIAEGYSVSREKKESFPLTVTSAQKNPTAFYLCASSIFFGLSYEQYFGPGTRLTVT.

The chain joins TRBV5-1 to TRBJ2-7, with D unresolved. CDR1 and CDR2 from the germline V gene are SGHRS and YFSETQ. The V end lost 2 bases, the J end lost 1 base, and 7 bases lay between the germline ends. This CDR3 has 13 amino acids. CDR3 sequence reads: CASSFVPSYEQYF. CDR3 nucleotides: TGCGCCAGCAGCTTCGTCCCTTCCTACGAGCAGTACTTC.

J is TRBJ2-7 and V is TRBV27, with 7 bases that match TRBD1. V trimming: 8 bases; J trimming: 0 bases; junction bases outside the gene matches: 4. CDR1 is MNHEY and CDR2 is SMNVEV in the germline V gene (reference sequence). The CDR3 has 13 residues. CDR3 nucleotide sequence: TGTGCCAGCCTGGACAGGAGCTCCTACGAGCAGTACTTC. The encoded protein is CASLDRSSYEQYF.